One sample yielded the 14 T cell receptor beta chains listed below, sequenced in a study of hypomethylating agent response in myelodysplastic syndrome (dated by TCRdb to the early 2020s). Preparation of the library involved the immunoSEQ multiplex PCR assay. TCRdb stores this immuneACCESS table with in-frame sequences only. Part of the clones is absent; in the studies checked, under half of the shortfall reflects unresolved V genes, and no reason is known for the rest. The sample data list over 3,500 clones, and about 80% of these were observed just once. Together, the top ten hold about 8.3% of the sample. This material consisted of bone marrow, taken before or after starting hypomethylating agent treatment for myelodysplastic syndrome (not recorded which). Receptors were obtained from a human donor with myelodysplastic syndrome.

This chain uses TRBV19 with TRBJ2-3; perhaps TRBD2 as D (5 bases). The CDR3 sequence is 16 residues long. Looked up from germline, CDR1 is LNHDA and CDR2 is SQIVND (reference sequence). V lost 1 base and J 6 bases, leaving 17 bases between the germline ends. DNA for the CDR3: TGTGCCAGTAGTATAGCCCCGGGATCCAGCTATGATACGCAGTATTTT. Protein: CASSIAPGSSYDTQYF. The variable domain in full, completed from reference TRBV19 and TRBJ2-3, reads DGGITQSPKYLFRKEGQNVTLSCEQNLNHDAMYWYRQDPGQGLRLIYYSQIVNDFQKGDIAEGYSVSREKKESFPLTVTSAQKNPTAFYLCASSIAPGSSYDTQYFGPGTRLTVL.

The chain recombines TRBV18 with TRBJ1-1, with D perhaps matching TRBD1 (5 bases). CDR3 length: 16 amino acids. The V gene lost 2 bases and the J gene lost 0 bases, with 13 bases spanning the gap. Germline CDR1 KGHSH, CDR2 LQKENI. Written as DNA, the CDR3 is TGTGCCAGCTCACCAGATCTCAGGGCTTTGAACACTGAAGCTTTCTTT. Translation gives CASSPDLRALNTEAFF.

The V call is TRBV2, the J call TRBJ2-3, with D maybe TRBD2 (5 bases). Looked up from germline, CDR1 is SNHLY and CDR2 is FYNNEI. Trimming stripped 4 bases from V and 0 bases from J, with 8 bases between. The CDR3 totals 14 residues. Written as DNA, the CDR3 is TGTGCCAGCAGTGTATGGGAGAGCACAGATACGCAGTATTTT. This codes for CASSVWESTDTQYF.

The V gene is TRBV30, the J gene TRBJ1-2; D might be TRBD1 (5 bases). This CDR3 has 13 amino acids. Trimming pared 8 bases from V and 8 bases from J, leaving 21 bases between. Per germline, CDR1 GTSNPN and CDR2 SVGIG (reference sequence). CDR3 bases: TGTGCCGCTCACCGGGGGACGGCGACGGGCTACACCTTC. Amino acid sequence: CAAHRGTATGYTF.

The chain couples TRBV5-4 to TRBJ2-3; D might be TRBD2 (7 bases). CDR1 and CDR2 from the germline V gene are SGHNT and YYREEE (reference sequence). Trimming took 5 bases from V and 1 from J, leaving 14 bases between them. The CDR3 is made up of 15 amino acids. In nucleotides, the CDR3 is TGTGCCAGCAGAGGGGGGGAGCGGGGCACAGATACGCAGTATTTT. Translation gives CASRGGERGTDTQYF. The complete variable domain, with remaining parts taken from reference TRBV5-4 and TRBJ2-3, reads ETGVTQSPTHLIKTRGQQVTLRCSSQSGHNTVSWYQQALGQGPQFIFQYYREEENGRGNFPPRFSGLQFPNYSSELNVNALELDDSALYLCASRGGERGTDTQYFGPGTRLTVL.

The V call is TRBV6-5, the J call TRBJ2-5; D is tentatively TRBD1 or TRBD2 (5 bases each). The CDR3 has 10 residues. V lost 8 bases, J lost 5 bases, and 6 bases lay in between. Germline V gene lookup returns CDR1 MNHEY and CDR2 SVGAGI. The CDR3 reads CASGDETQYF. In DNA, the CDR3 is TGTGCCAGCGGGGACGAGACCCAGTACTTC.

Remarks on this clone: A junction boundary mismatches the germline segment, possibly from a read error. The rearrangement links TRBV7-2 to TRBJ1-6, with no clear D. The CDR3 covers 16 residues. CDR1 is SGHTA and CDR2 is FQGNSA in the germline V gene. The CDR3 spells CASSLAEAWPTSPLHF. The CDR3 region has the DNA TGTGCCAGCAGCCTAGCAGAGGCATGGCCCACTTCACCCCTCCACTTT.

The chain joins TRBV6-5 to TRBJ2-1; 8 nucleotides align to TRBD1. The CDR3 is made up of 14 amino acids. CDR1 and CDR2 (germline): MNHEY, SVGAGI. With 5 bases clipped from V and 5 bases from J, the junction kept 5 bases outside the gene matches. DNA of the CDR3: TGTGCCAGCAGTGCTGGACAGGGCCACAATGAGCAGTTCTTC. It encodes CASSAGQGHNEQFF.

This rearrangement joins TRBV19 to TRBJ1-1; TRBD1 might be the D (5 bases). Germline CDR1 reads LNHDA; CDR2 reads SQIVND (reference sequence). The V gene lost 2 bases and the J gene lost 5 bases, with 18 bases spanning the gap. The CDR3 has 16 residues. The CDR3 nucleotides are TGTGCCAGTAGTATACCGCTTGGGGGAGTGGTTACTGAAGCTTTCTTT. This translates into CASSIPLGGVVTEAFF.

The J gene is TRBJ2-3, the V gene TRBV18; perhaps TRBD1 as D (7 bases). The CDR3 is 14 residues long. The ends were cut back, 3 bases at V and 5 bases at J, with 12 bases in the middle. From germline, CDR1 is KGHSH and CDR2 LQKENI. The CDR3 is CASSPRGAVDTQYF. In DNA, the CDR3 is TGTGCCAGCTCACCCAGGGGGGCTGTAGATACGCAGTATTTT.

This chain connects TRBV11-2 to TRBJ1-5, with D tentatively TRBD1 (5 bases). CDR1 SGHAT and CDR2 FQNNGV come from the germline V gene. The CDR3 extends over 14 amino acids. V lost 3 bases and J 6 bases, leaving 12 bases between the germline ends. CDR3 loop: CASSFGQGGQPQHF. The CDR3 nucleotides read TGTGCCAGCAGCTTTGGTCAGGGTGGTCAGCCCCAGCATTTT.

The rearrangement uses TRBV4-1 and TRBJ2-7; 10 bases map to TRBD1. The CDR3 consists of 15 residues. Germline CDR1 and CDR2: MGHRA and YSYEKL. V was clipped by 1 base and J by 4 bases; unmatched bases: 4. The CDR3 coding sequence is TGCGCCAGCAGCCAAGCCGGGACAGGGGCATACGAGCAGTACTTC. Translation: CASSQAGTGAYEQYF.

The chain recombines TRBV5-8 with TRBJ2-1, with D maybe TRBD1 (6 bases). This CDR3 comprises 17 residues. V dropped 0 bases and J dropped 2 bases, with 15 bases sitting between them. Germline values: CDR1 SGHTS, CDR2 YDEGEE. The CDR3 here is CASSLAFLQGAYNEQFF. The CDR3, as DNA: TGTGCCAGCAGCTTGGCCTTCTTACAGGGCGCCTACAATGAGCAGTTCTTC. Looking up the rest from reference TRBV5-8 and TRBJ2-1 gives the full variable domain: EAGVTQSPTHLIKTRGQQATLRCSPISGHTSVYWYQQALGLGLQFLLWYDEGEERNRGNFPPRFSGRQFPNYSSELNVNALELEDSALYLCASSLAFLQGAYNEQFFGPGTRLTVL.

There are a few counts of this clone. The DNA for the CDR3 is TGTGCCAGCAGCTTAGTTGCTAGCGGGAGCCTCTGGGAGCAGTACTTC. The encoded protein is CASSLVASGSLWEQYF. The chain is built from TRBV7-9 and TRBJ2-7, with 10 positions matching TRBD2. This CDR3 spans 16 amino acids. With 1 base clipped from V and 7 bases from J, the junction kept 10 bases outside the gene matches. From germline, CDR1 is SEHNR and CDR2 FQNEAQ (reference sequence). Full variable domain (rest looked up from reference TRBV7-9 and TRBJ2-7): DTGVSQNPRHKITKRGQNVTFRCDPISEHNRLYWYRQTLGQGPEFLTYFQNEAQLEKSRLLSDRFSAERPKGSFSTLEIQRTEQGDSAMYLCASSLVASGSLWEQYFGPGTRLTVT.